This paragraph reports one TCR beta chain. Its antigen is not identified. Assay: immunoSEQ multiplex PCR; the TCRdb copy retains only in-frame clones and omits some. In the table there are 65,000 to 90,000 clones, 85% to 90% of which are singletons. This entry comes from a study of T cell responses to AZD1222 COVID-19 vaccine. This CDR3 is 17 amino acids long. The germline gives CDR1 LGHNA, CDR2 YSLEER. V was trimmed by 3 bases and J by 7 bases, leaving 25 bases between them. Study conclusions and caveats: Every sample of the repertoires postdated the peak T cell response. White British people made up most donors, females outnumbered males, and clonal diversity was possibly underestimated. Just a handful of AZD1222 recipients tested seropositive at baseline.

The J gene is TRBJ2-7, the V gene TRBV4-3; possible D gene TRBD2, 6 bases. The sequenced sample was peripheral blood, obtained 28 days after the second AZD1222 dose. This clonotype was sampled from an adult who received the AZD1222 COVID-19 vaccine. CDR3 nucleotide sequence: TGCGCCAGCAGCCAGGAAACCCCGGGACTCCTCCGCGGAGAGCAGTACTTC. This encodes CASSQETPGLLRGEQYF.